Listed below are T cell receptor beta chains from one sample, sequenced in a study of shared clonotypes between healthy human individuals. The method was immunoSEQ multiplex PCR; TCRdb's version includes in-frame clones alone and lacks a portion of them. The data hold approximately 2.1 million clones, with 80% to 95% observed a single time. Sample: naive CD4+ T cells from PBMCs. These receptor sequences come from a man aged 18 to 29 in good health. Some clones in this sample may be carry-over from other donors' samples. The CDR3 runs from the conserved cysteine through the conserved F or W. D genes are given only for firm matches. Part of the rows lack a size; the others show once, few, many or a class for expanded clones.

j_gene: TRBJ2-7
v_gene: TRBV4-1
abundance: .
d_gene: TRBD1
CDR3aa: CASSQGEGGSYEQYF
CDR3nt: TGCGCCAGCAGCCAAGGCGAAGGGGGCTCTTACGAGCAGTACTTC

j_gene: TRBJ2-2
v_gene: TRBV18
abundance: .
d_gene: .
CDR3aa: CASSPRGPPGELFF
CDR3nt: TGTGCCAGCTCCCCTCGGGGGCCGCCCGGGGAGCTGTTTTTT

j_gene: TRBJ1-2
v_gene: TRBV28
abundance: .
d_gene: .
CDR3aa: CAAGGGVEDYGYTF
CDR3nt: TGTGCCGCCGGAGGGGGAGTTGAGGACTATGGCTACACCTTC

j_gene: TRBJ2-7
v_gene: TRBV27
abundance: .
d_gene: .
CDR3aa: CASSLKGVYEQYF
CDR3nt: TGTGCCAGCAGCCTGAAAGGGGTCTACGAGCAGTACTTC

j_gene: TRBJ1-3
v_gene: TRBV7-2
abundance: .
d_gene: .
CDR3aa: CASSSPGDGASGNTIYF
CDR3nt: TGTGCCAGCAGCTCCCCAGGAGATGGAGCCTCTGGAAACACCATATATTTT

j_gene: TRBJ2-3
v_gene: TRBV1
abundance: .
d_gene: .
CDR3aa: CTSSQVPPWVAGGPDTQYF
CDR3nt: TGCACCAGCAGCCAAGTCCCCCCTTGGGTAGCGGGAGGACCTGATACGCAGTATTTT

j_gene: TRBJ2-1
v_gene: TRBV5-1
abundance: .
d_gene: .
CDR3aa: CASSLGGNEQFF
CDR3nt: TGCGCCAGCAGCTTGGGCGGCAATGAGCAGTTCTTC

j_gene: TRBJ1-5
v_gene: TRBV28
abundance: .
d_gene: .
CDR3aa: CASTATLVNQPQHF
CDR3nt: TGTGCCAGCACCGCGACTTTGGTAAATCAGCCCCAGCATTTT

j_gene: TRBJ1-4
v_gene: TRBV21-1
abundance: .
d_gene: .
CDR3aa: CASTPPGKINEKLFF
CDR3nt: TGTGCCAGCACCCCCCCAGGGAAGATAAATGAAAAACTGTTTTTT

j_gene: TRBJ2-1
v_gene: TRBV5-1
abundance: .
d_gene: .
CDR3aa: CASSLEGFYNEQFF
CDR3nt: TGCGCCAGCAGCTTGGAAGGGTTCTACAATGAGCAGTTCTTC

j_gene: TRBJ1-5
v_gene: TRBV28
abundance: .
d_gene: .
CDR3aa: CASSPRWQSNQPQHF
CDR3nt: TGTGCCAGCAGTCCGAGGTGGCAAAGCAATCAGCCCCAGCATTTT

j_gene: TRBJ2-1
v_gene: TRBV11-2
abundance: .
d_gene: .
CDR3aa: CASSLRITSYNEQFF
CDR3nt: TGTGCCAGCAGCTTAAGGATCACCTCCTACAATGAGCAGTTCTTC

j_gene: TRBJ1-4
v_gene: TRBV4-1
abundance: .
d_gene: TRBD1
CDR3aa: CASSQDGQGYEKLFF
CDR3nt: TGCGCCAGCAGCCAGGACGGACAGGGATATGAAAAACTGTTTTTT

j_gene: TRBJ2-1
v_gene: TRBV2
abundance: .
d_gene: TRBD1
CDR3aa: CASGVDRGDEQFF
CDR3nt: TGTGCCAGTGGGGTCGACAGGGGGGATGAGCAGTTCTTC

j_gene: TRBJ2-4
v_gene: TRBV5-1
abundance: .
d_gene: TRBD2
CDR3aa: CASRPGLAGRGWAKNIQYF
CDR3nt: TGCGCCAGCAGGCCGGGACTAGCGGGCCGAGGATGGGCCAAAAACATTCAGTACTTC

j_gene: TRBJ1-2
v_gene: TRBV28
abundance: .
d_gene: .
CDR3aa: CASSLVLGGYGYTF
CDR3nt: TGTGCCAGCAGTTTAGTCCTGGGGGGCTATGGCTACACCTTC

j_gene: TRBJ2-1
v_gene: TRBV28
abundance: .
d_gene: .
CDR3aa: CASSLSYNEQFF
CDR3nt: TGTGCCAGCAGCTTGTCCTACAATGAGCAGTTCTTC

j_gene: TRBJ2-5
v_gene: TRBV6-1
abundance: .
d_gene: .
CDR3aa: CASSEAAGPRGETQYF
CDR3nt: TGTGCCAGCAGTGAAGCCGCCGGGCCCCGGGGGGAGACCCAGTACTTC

j_gene: TRBJ1-4
v_gene: TRBV28
abundance: .
d_gene: .
CDR3aa: CAINRGLNEKLFF
CDR3nt: TGTGCCATCAACCGGGGACTTAATGAAAAACTGTTTTTT

j_gene: TRBJ2-1
v_gene: TRBV7-3
abundance: .
d_gene: TRBD1
CDR3aa: CASSRGQASYNEQFF
CDR3nt: TGTGCCAGCAGCCGAGGACAGGCTTCCTACAATGAGCAGTTCTTC

j_gene: TRBJ2-2
v_gene: TRBV4-1
abundance: .
d_gene: .
CDR3aa: CASSPRQGNTGELFF
CDR3nt: TGCGCCAGCAGCCCCCGGCAGGGCAACACCGGGGAGCTGTTTTTT

j_gene: TRBJ1-2
v_gene: TRBV28
abundance: .
d_gene: .
CDR3aa: CASSNRQRVYGYTF
CDR3nt: TGTGCCAGCAGTAATCGACAGAGAGTTTATGGCTACACCTTC

j_gene: TRBJ2-2
v_gene: TRBV2
abundance: .
d_gene: .
CDR3aa: CASRSQDTGELFF
CDR3nt: TGTGCCAGCAGAAGTCAAGACACCGGGGAGCTGTTTTTT

j_gene: TRBJ1-1
v_gene: TRBV29-1
abundance: .
d_gene: .
CDR3aa: CSVEDQAGSEAFF
CDR3nt: TGCAGCGTTGAAGATCAGGCAGGTTCCGAAGCTTTCTTT

j_gene: TRBJ2-7
v_gene: TRBV27
abundance: .
d_gene: TRBD1
CDR3aa: CASSFHRQGAYYEQYF
CDR3nt: TGTGCCAGCAGTTTCCACCGACAGGGAGCTTACTACGAGCAGTACTTC

j_gene: TRBJ2-3
v_gene: TRBV19
abundance: .
d_gene: .
CDR3aa: CASSPRSGGDTQYF
CDR3nt: TGTGCCAGTAGCCCACGATCCGGGGGAGATACGCAGTATTTT

j_gene: TRBJ2-7
v_gene: TRBV5-6
abundance: .
d_gene: TRBD2
CDR3aa: CASSSHLAGGNYEQYF
CDR3nt: TGTGCCAGCAGTTCTCATTTAGCGGGAGGGAACTACGAGCAGTACTTC

j_gene: TRBJ2-3
v_gene: TRBV7-3
abundance: .
d_gene: TRBD2
CDR3aa: CASSLGLAGGADTQYF
CDR3nt: TGTGCCAGCAGCTTAGGACTAGCGGGAGGAGCAGATACGCAGTATTTT

j_gene: TRBJ1-2
v_gene: TRBV9
abundance: .
d_gene: .
CDR3aa: CASSVGQENYGYTF
CDR3nt: TGTGCCAGCAGCGTAGGGCAGGAGAACTATGGCTACACCTTC

j_gene: TRBJ2-7
v_gene: TRBV5-1
abundance: .
d_gene: .
CDR3aa: CASSFGPLSFYEQYF
CDR3nt: TGCGCCAGCAGCTTTGGGCCCCTGTCGTTCTACGAGCAGTACTTC

j_gene: TRBJ1-2
v_gene: TRBV7-2
abundance: .
d_gene: .
CDR3aa: CASSTNRERSGYTF
CDR3nt: TGTGCCAGCAGCACGAACAGGGAAAGGAGTGGCTACACCTTC

j_gene: TRBJ2-5
v_gene: TRBV7-9
abundance: .
d_gene: .
CDR3aa: CASSLAGGPGTQYF
CDR3nt: TGTGCCAGCAGCTTAGCGGGGGGCCCGGGGACCCAGTACTTC

j_gene: TRBJ2-7
v_gene: TRBV5-8
abundance: .
d_gene: .
CDR3aa: CASSLEGTDTYEQYF
CDR3nt: TGTGCCAGCAGCTTGGAGGGGACGGATACCTACGAGCAGTACTTC

j_gene: TRBJ1-1
v_gene: TRBV4-2
abundance: .
d_gene: TRBD1
CDR3aa: CASSQGDRAIEAFF
CDR3nt: TGTGCCAGCAGCCAAGGGGACAGGGCAATTGAAGCTTTCTTT

j_gene: TRBJ2-7
v_gene: TRBV28
abundance: .
d_gene: .
CDR3aa: CASSPPGQSYEQYF
CDR3nt: TGTGCCAGCAGTCCCCCAGGACAGTCCTACGAGCAGTACTTC

j_gene: TRBJ2-1
v_gene: TRBV9
abundance: .
d_gene: TRBD2
CDR3aa: CASSMAGTSGRAHDEQFF
CDR3nt: TGTGCCAGCAGCATGGCCGGGACTAGCGGGAGGGCCCACGATGAGCAGTTCTTC

j_gene: TRBJ1-5
v_gene: TRBV28
abundance: .
d_gene: .
CDR3aa: CASSPVLGLQPQHF
CDR3nt: TGTGCCAGCAGCCCCGTCTTAGGGTTGCAGCCCCAGCATTTT

j_gene: TRBJ1-1
v_gene: TRBV7-8
abundance: .
d_gene: .
CDR3aa: CASSLFLGGAEAFF
CDR3nt: TGTGCCAGCAGCCTCTTCTTGGGGGGCGCTGAAGCTTTCTTT

j_gene: TRBJ1-5
v_gene: TRBV28
abundance: .
d_gene: TRBD1
CDR3aa: CASSPNRGFNQPQHF
CDR3nt: TGTGCCAGCAGCCCCAACAGGGGATTCAATCAGCCCCAGCATTTT

j_gene: TRBJ1-2
v_gene: TRBV5-1
abundance: few
d_gene: .
CDR3aa: CANMWDRPSLGYTF
CDR3nt: TGCGCCAATATGTGGGACCGGCCGAGCTTAGGCTACACCTTC

j_gene: TRBJ2-1
v_gene: TRBV9
abundance: .
d_gene: TRBD1
CDR3aa: CASSPGQGYREQFF
CDR3nt: TGTGCCAGCAGCCCGGGACAGGGATATCGTGAGCAGTTCTTC

j_gene: TRBJ1-4
v_gene: TRBV7-9
abundance: .
d_gene: .
CDR3aa: CASNSPALGEKLFF
CDR3nt: TGTGCCAGCAACTCACCCGCGCTCGGCGAAAAACTGTTTTTT

j_gene: TRBJ2-5
v_gene: TRBV5-4
abundance: .
d_gene: TRBD1
CDR3aa: CASRAPGQGVETQYF
CDR3nt: TGTGCCAGCAGGGCCCCGGGACAGGGGGTTGAGACCCAGTACTTC

j_gene: TRBJ2-1
v_gene: TRBV5-1
abundance: .
d_gene: .
CDR3aa: CASSLAVVNEQFF
CDR3nt: TGCGCCAGCAGCTTGGCCGTGGTGAATGAGCAGTTCTTC

j_gene: TRBJ2-3
v_gene: TRBV19
abundance: .
d_gene: TRBD2
CDR3aa: CASSMLAGPSYTQYF
CDR3nt: TGTGCCAGTAGTATGTTAGCGGGGCCTTCGTATACGCAGTATTTT

j_gene: TRBJ2-7
v_gene: TRBV5-1
abundance: .
d_gene: .
CDR3aa: CASSLEGGAEQYF
CDR3nt: TGCGCCAGCAGCTTGGAAGGGGGGGCCGAGCAGTACTTC

j_gene: TRBJ2-1
v_gene: TRBV11-3
abundance: .
d_gene: .
CDR3aa: CASSFSEYSYNEQFF
CDR3nt: TGTGCCAGCAGCTTTAGCGAATATTCCTACAATGAGCAGTTCTTC

j_gene: TRBJ1-1
v_gene: TRBV5-1
abundance: .
d_gene: .
CDR3aa: CASSLDLGQEAFF
CDR3nt: TGCGCCAGCAGCTTGGATTTAGGCCAAGAAGCTTTCTTT

j_gene: TRBJ2-7
v_gene: TRBV7-9
abundance: .
d_gene: TRBD1
CDR3aa: CASSPRQGATLIYEQYF
CDR3nt: TGTGCCAGCAGCCCGAGACAGGGGGCAACACTCATCTACGAGCAGTACTTC

j_gene: TRBJ2-2
v_gene: TRBV5-4
abundance: .
d_gene: .
CDR3aa: CASSPVQTGELFF
CDR3nt: TGTGCCAGCAGCCCCGTCCAGACCGGGGAGCTGTTTTTT

j_gene: TRBJ2-1
v_gene: TRBV14
abundance: once
d_gene: TRBD2
CDR3aa: CASSYTSGSIYEQFF
CDR3nt: TGTGCCAGCAGTTACACTAGCGGGAGTATCTATGAGCAGTTCTTC

j_gene: TRBJ2-7
v_gene: TRBV5-4
abundance: .
d_gene: TRBD2
CDR3aa: CASSLGGGRPYEQYF
CDR3nt: TGTGCCAGCAGCCTGGGGGGCGGGAGGCCCTACGAGCAGTACTTC

j_gene: TRBJ1-2
v_gene: TRBV27
abundance: few
d_gene: .
CDR3aa: CASSLLGNYGYTF
CDR3nt: TGTGCCAGCAGTTTATTAGGGAACTATGGCTACACCTTC

j_gene: TRBJ2-7
v_gene: TRBV7-2
abundance: .
d_gene: TRBD2
CDR3aa: CASRAGSNEQYF
CDR3nt: TGTGCCAGTAGAGCGGGATCGAACGAGCAGTACTTC

j_gene: TRBJ2-7
v_gene: TRBV7-9
abundance: .
d_gene: TRBD2
CDR3aa: CASSLVAGVRLNNEQYF
CDR3nt: TGTGCCAGCAGCTTAGTAGCGGGAGTTCGGCTTAACAACGAGCAGTACTTC

j_gene: TRBJ1-1
v_gene: TRBV5-4
abundance: .
d_gene: TRBD1
CDR3aa: CASLPDRGNTEAFF
CDR3nt: TGTGCCAGCCTGCCCGACAGGGGGAACACTGAAGCTTTCTTT

j_gene: TRBJ2-1
v_gene: TRBV19
abundance: .
d_gene: TRBD2
CDR3aa: CASSSGTSGRGNEQFF
CDR3nt: TGTGCCAGTAGTTCCGGGACTAGCGGGAGGGGCAATGAGCAGTTCTTC

j_gene: TRBJ2-7
v_gene: TRBV2
abundance: .
d_gene: .
CDR3aa: CASSEVFQGPYEQYF
CDR3nt: TGTGCCAGCAGTGAAGTCTTTCAGGGCCCCTACGAGCAGTACTTC

j_gene: TRBJ1-1
v_gene: TRBV7-9
abundance: once
d_gene: TRBD1
CDR3aa: CASSSQGAGTEAFF
CDR3nt: TGTGCCAGCAGCTCACAGGGGGCTGGCACTGAAGCTTTCTTT

j_gene: TRBJ2-3
v_gene: TRBV2
abundance: .
d_gene: .
CDR3aa: CASQGFRTDTQYF
CDR3nt: TGTGCCAGCCAGGGGTTCCGGACAGATACGCAGTATTTT